This paragraph reports one T cell receptor beta chain. Its antigen is not known. The data derive from a study of cytomegalovirus exposure and HLA in healthy donors. The study, taken as a whole, reports: Several of the most significant clusters appeared linked to common viral pathogens, based on a later analysis. A prior analysis recorded that most TCR beta V segments were productive about 87% or about 30% of the time.

Germline loops: CDR1 SGHVS, CDR2 FQNEAQ. The CDR3 has 16 residues. The V and J ends lost 5 bases and 8 bases, in that order; junction bases with no gene match: 14. The PCR ran on 60 Vbeta and 13 Jbeta primers. Here immunoSEQ multiplex PCR was the method, and the copy in TCRdb shows in-frame clones only, minus some. The data contain around 170,000 clones, over 75% of them singletons. The sample taken for sequencing was PBMCs. The receptor's source is a woman in her thirties in good health and CMV-seronegative. The rearrangement uses TRBV7-8 and TRBJ1-4; TRBD1 aligns across 7 bases. The CDR3 region has the DNA TGTGCCAGCAGCCAGGGGGTGGGAGCTAGGAGGGAAAAACTGTTTTTT. Its translation: CASSQGVGARREKLFF.